A single sample is the source of the 32 T cell receptor beta chains below, sequenced in a study of graft-versus-host responses after intestinal transplantation. TCRdb keeps only in-frame clones here, not all; method: immunoSEQ multiplex PCR. Found here are 15,000 to 20,000 clones, 75% to 95% of them singletons; the top ten hold roughly 1.9%. Sequenced here: PBMCs, sampled roughly 54 weeks after transplant. These receptors came from a human patient who received an intestinal transplant, so some T cells may come from the graft donor.

In this sample, this clone turned up once. The V gene is TRBV5-1, the J gene TRBJ2-7; 7 bases agree with TRBD1. J gave up 2 bases and V 3 bases, and 5 bases lay outside the gene matches. In germline, CDR1 is SGHRS, CDR2 YFSETQ. The CDR3 covers 14 residues. The CDR3 coding sequence is TGCGCCAGCAGCTCGGACAGGACGACCTACGAGCAGTACTTC. Protein: CASSSDRTTYEQYF.

This chain uses TRBV7-2 with TRBJ1-1; 10 bases are a match to TRBD1. Germline lookup yields CDR1 SGHTA and CDR2 FQGNSA. The CDR3 is 15 residues long. Trimming removed 5 bases from V and 5 bases from J; junction bases left unmatched: 8. The CDR3 DNA follows: TGTGCCAGCAGCCACGATGACAGGGGGCCAACTGAAGCTTTCTTT. This translates into CASSHDDRGPTEAFF.

The chain uses TRBV10-3 and TRBJ2-5; D possibly corresponds to TRBD1 (6 bases). The ends were cut back, 8 bases at V and 5 bases at J, with 15 bases in the middle. Germline lookup yields CDR1 ENHRY and CDR2 SYGVKD. There are 13 residues in the CDR3. The CDR3 region has the DNA TGTGCCATCGGAAGAACAGGGTTGGAGACCCAGTACTTC. It translates to CAIGRTGLETQYF.

The chain is built from TRBV28 and TRBJ2-3; TRBD1 agrees at 8 bases. The J segment lost 4 bases and the V segment lost 6 bases, leaving 6 bases of the junction unmatched. The V gene's germline CDR1 is MDHEN and CDR2 SYDVKM. The CDR3 consists of 14 residues. DNA of the CDR3: TGTGCCAGCAGCCCGGACAGGGTCTCAGATACGCAGTATTTT. Its protein is CASSPDRVSDTQYF. The variable domain in full, completed from reference TRBV28 and TRBJ2-3, reads DVKVTQSSRYLVKRTGEKVFLECVQDMDHENMFWYRQDPGLGLRLIYFSYDVKMKEKGDIPEGYSVSREKKERFSLILESASTNQTSMYLCASSPDRVSDTQYFGPGTRLTVL.

This chain joins TRBV6-7 and TRBJ1-6; the D gene is possibly TRBD1 (5 bases). TRBV6-7 is an ORF for which the function is uncertain. The CDR3 covers 14 residues. Deletions cut 0 bases from V and 9 bases from J, with 9 bases between. In DNA form, the CDR3 reads TGTGCCAGCAGTTACTCGCAGGGTCCTTCACCCCTCCACTTT. This codes for CASSYSQGPSPLHF.

A single count supports this clone. The chain combines TRBV7-9 with TRBJ2-3; no definite D call. Germline loops: CDR1 SEHNR, CDR2 FQNEAQ (reference sequence). This CDR3 has 14 residues. V lost 3 bases and J lost 6, with 13 bases in between. The DNA of the CDR3 is TGTGCCAGCAGCTTTCGGACCCAGCCCGATACGCAGTATTTT. It is translated as CASSFRTQPDTQYF.

This chain joins TRBV6-5 and TRBJ2-3; 7 bases are a match to TRBD2. The CDR3 contains 15 residues. Trimming took 11 bases from V and 3 from J; bases not matched to a gene: 14. The germline V gene has CDR1 MNHEY and CDR2 SVGAGI. As DNA, the CDR3 is TGTGCCGTCTTAGGCCGGACTAGAGGTACAGATACGCAGTATTTT. Its translation: CAVLGRTRGTDTQYF.

The J gene is TRBJ2-2, the V gene TRBV6-5; the D is unclear. This CDR3 region has 14 residues. The V and J ends lost 2 bases and 4 bases respectively, with 8 bases between them. Germline CDR1 is MNHEY and CDR2 is SVGAGI. The CDR3 nucleotides are TGTGCCAGCAGTTACCCCGACCCCACCGGGGAGCTGTTTTTT. Protein: CASSYPDPTGELFF.

This chain joins TRBV9 and TRBJ1-2, with TRBD1 as a possible D gene (5 bases). CDR3 length equals 15 residues. In germline, CDR1 is SGDLS, CDR2 YYNGEE. Trimming removed 4 bases from V and 5 bases from J, with 18 bases in between. CDR3 amino acids: CASSTRGASTYGYTF. The DNA of the CDR3 is TGTGCCAGCAGCACAAGAGGGGCATCTACTTATGGCTACACCTTC.

The J gene is TRBJ1-5, the V gene TRBV5-1; D gene ambiguous. This CDR3 is 15 amino acids long. Looked up from germline, CDR1 is SGHRS and CDR2 is YFSETQ. V lost 0 bases and J 0 bases, leaving 7 bases between the germline ends. The CDR3 region is CASSLAGNSNQPQHF. For the CDR3, the DNA is TGCGCCAGCAGCTTGGCGGGGAATAGCAATCAGCCCCAGCATTTT.

The chain employs TRBV28 and TRBJ2-7, with 9 bases identical to TRBD1. The CDR3 spans 16 residues. Trimming cost V 4 bases and J 6 bases; bases outside gene matches: 13. Germline V CDR1 and CDR2: MDHEN, SYDVKM. The CDR3, as DNA: TGTGCCAGCAGTTCGCCACGAACCGGGACAGGGACCGAGCAGTACTTC. Translated, it gives CASSSPRTGTGTEQYF.

This clone was counted a single time. The chain combines TRBV27 with TRBJ1-1; no definite D call. Trimming stripped 5 bases from V and 6 bases from J, with 10 bases between. CDR3 length: 12 amino acids. The germline V gene encodes CDR1 MNHEY and CDR2 SMNVEV (reference sequence). DNA of the CDR3: TGTGCCAGCAGTCCCGCAGGTTCTGAAGCTTTCTTT. This gives the protein CASSPAGSEAFF.

The CDR3 protein is CASSPEVPYEQYF. The CDR3 region has the DNA TGTGCCAGCTCACCGGAGGTCCCCTACGAGCAGTACTTC. This chain connects TRBV18 to TRBJ2-7; D perhaps matches TRBD2 (5 bases). Trimming pared 3 bases from V and 2 bases from J, leaving 8 bases between. The CDR3 sequence is 13 residues long. CDR1 KGHSH and CDR2 LQKENI come from the germline V gene.

V gene TRBV11-2 combines with J gene TRBJ1-2; possible D gene TRBD1, 6 bases. The CDR3 has 16 residues. With 5 bases removed from V and 8 bases from J, the gap between germline ends came to 24 bases. Germline CDR1 reads SGHAT; CDR2 reads FQNNGV. The CDR3: CASSPQTGQGTSGYTF. The CDR3 bases are TGTGCCAGCAGCCCACAGACAGGACAAGGGACTTCCGGCTACACCTTC.

J is TRBJ2-5 and V is TRBV13, with D possibly matching TRBD2 (5 bases). The CDR3 length is 14 residues. V lost 5 bases and J 5 bases, leaving 15 bases between the germline ends. Germline-derived CDR1 and CDR2 are PRHDT and FYEKMQ (reference sequence). The CDR3 nucleotides are TGTGCCAGCAGCGCGACTACCCCCCGGGAGACCCAGTACTTC. Its translation: CASSATTPRETQYF.

The chain carries TRBV2 and TRBJ2-3; TRBD1 might be the D (6 bases). There are 14 residues in the CDR3. Per germline, CDR1 SNHLY and CDR2 FYNNEI. V lost 4 bases to trimming and J lost 5 bases, with 13 bases between them. Here the CDR3 reads CASSVGTPGDTQYF. CDR3 nucleotides: TGTGCCAGCAGTGTAGGGACACCCGGAGATACGCAGTATTTT.

DNA for the CDR3: TGCGCCAGCAGCGACGGACCGCCGAACACTGAAGCTTTCTTT. Residues: CASSDGPPNTEAFF. The chain links TRBV5-1 to TRBJ1-1; D gene ambiguous. V lost 4 bases and J lost 1, with 11 bases in between. Per germline, CDR1 SGHRS and CDR2 YFSETQ. The CDR3 is 14 amino acids.

The chain combines TRBV5-1 with TRBJ2-5; TRBD2 agrees at 12 bases. Looked up from germline, CDR1 is SGHRS and CDR2 is YFSETQ. This CDR3 region has 15 residues. V was clipped by 0 bases and J by 5 bases; unmatched bases: 2. CDR3 nucleotide sequence: TGCGCCAGCAGCTTGGTGCTAGCGGGAGGGGAGACCCAGTACTTC. Residues: CASSLVLAGGETQYF.

The chain carries TRBV9 and TRBJ1-1; tentatively, D is TRBD1 (5 bases). Germline lookup yields CDR1 SGDLS and CDR2 YYNGEE. The germline V and J ends were trimmed by 0 bases and 0 bases, with 9 bases remaining between them. This CDR3 is built from 15 residues. CDR3 region: CASSVEGRLNTEAFF. CDR3 in DNA: TGTGCCAGCAGCGTAGAGGGACGGTTGAACACTGAAGCTTTCTTT.

This chain connects TRBV18 to TRBJ1-2, with D uncertain. The CDR3 is 15 amino acids. Trimming took 3 bases from V and 13 from J, leaving 24 bases between them. Germline CDR1 KGHSH, CDR2 LQKENI. CDR3: CASSPLRCVAGCLTF. CDR3 coding DNA: TGTGCCAGCTCACCCCTTCGTTGTGTGGCAGGTTGCCTCACCTTC.

The chain employs TRBV6-1 and TRBJ1-1; perhaps TRBD1 as D (5 bases). There are 13 residues in the CDR3. Trimming shortened V by 5 bases and J by 3 bases, and 10 bases separated the two germline ends. Germline V gives CDR1 MNHNS, CDR2 SASEGT. In DNA, the CDR3 is TGTGCCAGCAGTAACCGAGGGGACACTGAAGCTTTCTTT. Encoded protein: CASSNRGDTEAFF.

V is TRBV6-5 and J is TRBJ1-5; no clear D gene. The CDR3 runs to 13 residues. Germline V CDR1 and CDR2: MNHEY, SVGAGI. Trimming stripped 5 bases from V and 5 bases from J, with 10 bases between. This CDR3 reads CASSTREDQPQHF. The CDR3 DNA follows: TGTGCCAGCAGTACGCGGGAAGATCAGCCCCAGCATTTT.

The chain is built from TRBV6-6 and TRBJ2-7; 10 bases are shared with TRBD1. V lost 2 bases and J lost 3; bases outside the gene matches: 7. The V gene's germline CDR1 is MNHNY and CDR2 SVGAGI (reference sequence). The CDR3 consists of 16 residues. CDR3 protein: CASSYPRQGAVYEQYF. As DNA, the CDR3 is TGTGCCAGCAGTTACCCCCGACAGGGGGCCGTCTACGAGCAGTACTTC.

The rearrangement joins TRBV28 to TRBJ2-7, with D perhaps matching TRBD1 (6 bases). The CDR3 has 13 amino acids. The germline V gene has CDR1 MDHEN and CDR2 SYDVKM. Trimming removed 2 bases at V and 8 bases at J, with 13 bases between. Here the CDR3 DNA reads TGTGCCAGCAGTTTAAGGGGCCGGGACAAGCAGTACTTC. It translates to CASSLRGRDKQYF.

This clone has just one count. The chain joins TRBV4-1 to TRBJ1-1; 9 nucleotides align to TRBD1. This CDR3 region has 13 residues. Germline lookup yields CDR1 MGHRA and CDR2 YSYEKL. Trimming removed 3 bases from V and 6 bases from J; junction bases left unmatched: 2. The CDR3 sequence is CASSQDRGSEAFF. The CDR3, as DNA: TGCGCCAGCAGCCAGGACAGGGGTTCTGAAGCTTTCTTT.

The V gene is TRBV7-3, the J gene TRBJ2-1; 9 positions match TRBD2. Germline loops: CDR1 SGHTA, CDR2 FQGTGA. Trimming removed 2 bases from V and 2 bases from J; junction bases left unmatched: 1. The length of the CDR3 is 15 residues. The CDR3: CASSLAGGAYNEQFF. As DNA, the CDR3 is TGTGCCAGCAGCTTAGCGGGAGGGGCCTACAATGAGCAGTTCTTC.

The CDR3 region has the DNA TGTGCCAGCAGTTACTCCGGGACAGGGGATGAAAAACTGTTTTTT. Translated, it gives CASSYSGTGDEKLFF. V is TRBV6-5 and J is TRBJ1-4; TRBD1 matches at 10 bases. The V gene's germline CDR1 is MNHEY and CDR2 SVGAGI. The trim removed 0 bases at V and 6 bases at J, leaving 1 base unmatched. The CDR3 runs to 15 residues.

The chain employs TRBV6-5 and TRBJ2-5, with 8 bases lining up with TRBD2. The trim removed 6 bases at V and 5 bases at J, leaving 8 bases unmatched. The CDR3 is 14 residues long. The germline CDR1 and CDR2 sequences are MNHEY and SVGAGI. Here the CDR3 reads CASSSSGGSETQYF. DNA for the CDR3: TGTGCCAGCAGCTCAAGCGGGGGAAGCGAGACCCAGTACTTC.

This chain links TRBV11-3 with TRBJ2-5, with 9 bases fitting TRBD1. This CDR3 is 13 amino acids long. Looked up from germline, CDR1 is SGHNT and CDR2 is YENEEA. V shed 2 bases and J 9 bases; nucleotides not matched to a gene: 4. Here the CDR3 reads CASSLKGQGSQYF. The CDR3 DNA follows: TGTGCCAGCAGCTTAAAGGGACAGGGCTCCCAGTACTTC.

This chain joins TRBV6-4 and TRBJ2-1; 10 bases match TRBD2. The CDR3 totals 15 residues. Germline V CDR1 and CDR2: MRHNA, SNTAGT. With 0 bases clipped from V and 4 bases from J, the junction kept 0 bases outside the gene matches. CDR3 amino acids: CASSDSAGGYNEQFF. The CDR3 DNA sequence: TGTGCCAGCAGTGACTCAGCGGGAGGGTACAATGAGCAGTTCTTC.

This rearrangement joins TRBV4-2 to TRBJ2-3; D possibly matches TRBD1 or TRBD2 (6 bases each). The CDR3 runs 16 residues. Germline V gene sequence: CDR1 LGHNA, CDR2 YNFKEQ. V shed 0 bases and J shed 4 bases, with 14 bases lying between them. The CDR3 spells CASSQESSEGADTQYF. The CDR3 DNA sequence: TGTGCCAGCAGCCAAGAGTCTAGCGAGGGGGCAGATACGCAGTATTTT.

In this sample, this clone turned up a few times. The chain has TRBV6-4 and TRBJ1-1, with a tentative D call TRBD1 (5 bases). From germline, CDR1 is MRHNA and CDR2 SNTAGT. V shed 4 bases and J shed 2 bases, with 8 bases lying between them. The CDR3 is made up of 13 amino acids. Here the CDR3 DNA reads TGTGCCAGCAGTGCACAGGTTAACACTGAAGCTTTCTTT. Protein product: CASSAQVNTEAFF.